Shown below are 4 T cell receptor beta chains from a single sample sequenced in a study of blood T cell repertoires in COVID-19. Libraries were prepared by immunoSEQ multiplex PCR; TCRdb keeps only in-frame clonotypes and omits some of them. The sample includes about 200,000 clones, about 88% of them seen just once. Sequenced: peripheral blood. The receptors derive from a man between 18 and 35 years old with active or convalescent COVID-19.

CDR3 sequence reads: CASSWTVNQPQHF. The CDR3 DNA is TGTGCCAGCAGTTGGACAGTTAATCAGCCCCAGCATTTT. V usage is TRBV27 and J usage is TRBJ1-5; possible D gene TRBD1, 6 bases. Germline loops: CDR1 MNHEY, CDR2 SMNVEV (reference sequence). The length of the CDR3 is 13 residues. The V and J ends lost 4 bases and 4 bases respectively, with 8 bases between them.

The chain has TRBV18 and TRBJ2-1; 7 positions agree with TRBD1. The CDR3 spans 15 residues. Germline lookup yields CDR1 KGHSH and CDR2 LQKENI. V was pared by 0 bases and J by 4 bases, with 3 bases of the junction left unmatched. The DNA for the CDR3 is TGTGCCAGCTCACCACCAGGGACAGATTACAATGAGCAGTTCTTC. Translated, it gives CASSPPGTDYNEQFF. The full variable domain, in which reference TRBV18 and TRBJ2-1 provide the parts outside the CDR3, is NAGVMQNPRHLVRRRGQEARLRCSPMKGHSHVYWYRQLPEEGLKFMVYLQKENIIDESGMPKERFSAEFPKEGPSILRIQQVVRGDSAAYFCASSPPGTDYNEQFFGPGTRLTVL.

The chain uses TRBV30 and TRBJ2-7; TRBD2 aligns across 12 bases. Germline CDR1 GTSNPN, CDR2 SVGIG (reference sequence). The CDR3 totals 16 residues. Germline trimming cut 3 bases from V and 3 bases from J; bases unmatched to any gene: 9. The DNA of the CDR3 is TGTGCCTGGAGAAGCCTCCGACTAGCGGGAGTCTACGAGCAGTACTTC. It yields the protein CAWRSLRLAGVYEQYF.

The chain carries TRBV7-6 and TRBJ2-5; TRBD2 aligns across 11 bases. The CDR3 has 18 residues. Germline V gene sequence: CDR1 SGHVS, CDR2 FNYEAQ. J gave up 4 bases and V 2 bases, and 12 bases lay outside the gene matches. This CDR3 is CASSLRRSRLAGGETQYF. CDR3 DNA: TGTGCCAGCAGCTTAAGACGGTCCCGGCTAGCGGGAGGAGAGACCCAGTACTTC.